These T cell receptor beta chains were read from a single sample in a study of blood T cell repertoires in COVID-19. Assay: immunoSEQ multiplex PCR; the TCRdb copy retains only in-frame clones and omits some. This table holds 150,000 to 200,000 clones, more than 85% found once. Sequencing input: peripheral blood. The receptors here all came from a man younger than 35 with acute or convalescent COVID-19. Both conserved end residues are part of each CDR3. A D gene is named only where the DNA matches it firmly.

D gene	V gene	J gene	CDR3 protein
.	TRBV30	TRBJ2-7	CAWSRIRDRLAYEQYF
TRBD2	TRBV5-1	TRBJ2-5	CASSPPGLAGLETQYF
.	TRBV10-2	TRBJ1-4	CASSESTGEREKLFF
TRBD1	TRBV19	TRBJ2-3	CASSPSGTDTDTQYF
TRBD1	TRBV10-2	TRBJ1-2	CASSESGQGAAYGYTF
.	TRBV6-2/TRBV6-3	TRBJ1-3	CASSITPGTSAAGNTIYF
TRBD2	TRBV29-1	TRBJ2-1	CSVGGLAGAANEQFF
.	TRBV28	TRBJ1-1	CASSYYAEAFF
TRBD1	TRBV19	TRBJ1-2	CASTPDRGFGYTF
TRBD1	TRBV6-6	TRBJ2-7	CASSYSGQVYEQYF
TRBD1	TRBV18	TRBJ1-4	CASSRTGAGGEKLFF
.	TRBV7-9	TRBJ1-6	CASSLANEGRNNSPLHF
.	TRBV11-3	TRBJ2-3	CASSLRGGEDTQYF
TRBD2	TRBV19	TRBJ2-2	CASSPTALLAGAAGELFF
TRBD1	TRBV24-1	TRBJ1-2	CATSDHKSRGNYGYTF
.	TRBV2	TRBJ1-6	CASRKRGRDSPLHF
.	TRBV5-4	TRBJ2-3	CASSLDIGGTDTQYF
.	TRBV12-5	TRBJ1-1	CASGLSGVPEAFF
.	TRBV5-4	TRBJ2-5	CASSLSGIQETQYF
.	TRBV3-1/TRBV3-2	TRBJ1-2	CASSQIGANYGYTF
TRBD1	TRBV5-4	TRBJ1-2	CASSKKDRVHGYTF
.	TRBV7-9	TRBJ1-1	CASSSLGGENTEAFF
.	TRBV29-1	TRBJ2-1	CSVDGYPGLSYNEQFF
TRBD2	TRBV10-3	TRBJ2-1	CAISESIGGNEQFF
.	TRBV2	TRBJ1-5	CASSPGGRTSQPQHF
.	TRBV2	TRBJ1-1	CASSDIGEGGTEAFF
TRBD2	TRBV19	TRBJ2-1	CASSRRGGNYNEQFF
.	TRBV29-1	TRBJ2-7	CSVEFSGQSYEQYF
.	TRBV20-1	TRBJ1-6	CSASTGTQHSSPLHF
.	TRBV27	TRBJ2-1	CASIIEGDEQFF
.	TRBV6-5	TRBJ2-7	CASSYGPRGSYEQYF
TRBD2	TRBV3-1/TRBV3-2	TRBJ2-7	CASSQIPGEGYEQYF
TRBD1	TRBV7-9	TRBJ2-2	CASTKGTGGTGELFF
.	TRBV4-1	TRBJ2-1	CASSNSVEQFF
.	TRBV28	TRBJ1-6	CASSPLGVMVDSPLHF
TRBD1	TRBV6-5	TRBJ1-2	CASSYSGQGDGYTF
.	TRBV7-2	TRBJ1-1	CASSVRGPGNTEAFF
TRBD2	TRBV6-5	TRBJ2-1	CASSYSGGLNEQFF
.	TRBV15	TRBJ2-2	CATSIRGGTGELFF
.	TRBV7-9	TRBJ2-1	CASSLVQGRDEQFF
TRBD1	TRBV11-2	TRBJ2-7	CASSVGPGGNEQYF
TRBD1	TRBV10-1	TRBJ2-3	CASSESDRGHPDTQYF
.	TRBV5-1	TRBJ1-2	CASSLEGFGVRHGYTF